The following is a T cell receptor (beta chain) sequence with its context. This sample was included in a study of blood T cell repertoires in COVID-19. Clones were read by immunoSEQ multiplex PCR, and TCRdb kept only the in-frame ones, dropping some. The sample lists about 320,000 clones, almost 85% occurring once. The receptor's source is a human donor in a cohort sampled during active COVID-19. Material for sequencing was peripheral blood.

The CDR3 DNA follows: TGTGCCAGCAGCTTAGGGGGGGGCCTAACTAATGAAAAACTGTTTTTT. It yields the protein CASSLGGGLTNEKLFF. The V call is TRBV11-2, the J call TRBJ1-4; maybe TRBD1 (6 bases). This CDR3 spans 16 amino acids. Germline V lookup: CDR1 SGHAT, CDR2 FQNNGV. V was clipped by 1 base and J by 1 base, with 10 bases between them.